This T cell receptor (beta chain) is drawn from a study of response to subunit inactivated influenza vaccine. In TCRdb, the RT-PCR reads were re-called with MiXCR into one record per CDR3 protein. The sample lists about 570,000 distinct CDR3 sequences, 10% to 12% occurring once. The CDR3 contains 15 residues. CDR1 is DFQATT, CDR2 SNEGSKA, per germline (reference sequence). V gave up 3 bases and J gave up 5 bases; unmatched junction bases: 8. These data were likewise used in another study, on T cells expressing NK-cell markers. That publication notes: As the method of synthesis, 5'RACE template switching with UMIs yielded TCR beta cDNA. Each TCR beta repertoire originated in sorted T cells that were CD3+CD56+NKG2C+, CD3+CD56+NKG2C- or CD3+CD56-NKG2C+.

This chain uses TRBV20-1 with TRBJ2-7; TRBD2 matches at 12 bases. The sequence was collected from a man aged 50-59 years who received an inactivated influenza vaccine. The starting material was PBMCs from blood, obtained on the day of vaccination. Here the CDR3 reads CSASRRTSGIDEQYF. The DNA of the CDR3 is TGCAGTGCTAGCCGGCGGACTAGCGGGATCGACGAGCAGTACTTC.